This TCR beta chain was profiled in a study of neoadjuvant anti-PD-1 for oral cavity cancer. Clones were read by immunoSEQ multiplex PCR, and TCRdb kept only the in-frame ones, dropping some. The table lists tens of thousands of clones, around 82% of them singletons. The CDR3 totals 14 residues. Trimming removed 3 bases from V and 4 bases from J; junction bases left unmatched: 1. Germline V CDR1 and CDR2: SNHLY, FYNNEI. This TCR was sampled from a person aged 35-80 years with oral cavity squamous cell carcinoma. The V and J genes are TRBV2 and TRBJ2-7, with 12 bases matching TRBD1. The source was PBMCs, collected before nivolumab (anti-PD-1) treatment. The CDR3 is CASSEGQGAYEQYF. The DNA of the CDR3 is TGTGCCAGCAGTGAGGGACAGGGGGCATACGAGCAGTACTTC.